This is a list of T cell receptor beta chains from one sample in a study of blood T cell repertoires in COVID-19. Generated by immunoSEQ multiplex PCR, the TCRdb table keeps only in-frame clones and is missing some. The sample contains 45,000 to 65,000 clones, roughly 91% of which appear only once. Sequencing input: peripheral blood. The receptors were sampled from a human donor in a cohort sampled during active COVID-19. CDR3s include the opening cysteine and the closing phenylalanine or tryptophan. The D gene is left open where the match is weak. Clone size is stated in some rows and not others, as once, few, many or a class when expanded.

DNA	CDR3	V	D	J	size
TGTGCCAGCAGTTTAAGTGGGGGCTCTGAAGCTTTCTTT	CASSLSGGSEAFF	TRBV27	.	TRBJ1-1	.
TGTGCCAGCAGCTTGGATCCAGGGGCCTCGAACACTGAAGCTTTCTTT	CASSLDPGASNTEAFF	TRBV5-4	.	TRBJ1-1	.
TGTGCCAGCAGTGAATCCCTGGGGGGGGATCAGCCCCAGCATTTT	CASSESLGGDQPQHF	TRBV6-1	.	TRBJ1-5	.
TGTGCCAGCTCACCCCAGAGCTGGACGGGACTCACTGAAGCTTTCTTT	CASSPQSWTGLTEAFF	TRBV18	.	TRBJ1-1	.
TGTGCCAGCAGCTCCGGGATCTACAATGAGCAGTTCTTC	CASSSGIYNEQFF	TRBV7-2	.	TRBJ2-1	.
TGTGCCAGCAGCCTGGACAGCTTCTCCTCACCCCTCCACTTT	CASSLDSFSSPLHF	TRBV7-2	.	TRBJ1-6	.
TGTGCCAGCAGCTTAGTGCTAGCGGGGGGGGGTAGCACAGATACGCAGTATTTT	CASSLVLAGGGSTDTQYF	TRBV11-2	TRBD2	TRBJ2-3	.
TGTGCCAGCAGTAGGGGAACCGGAAACACCATATATTTT	CASSRGTGNTIYF	TRBV6-5	.	TRBJ1-3	.
TGTGCCAGCAGCCCCCAGCGGTGGGATACGCAGTATTTT	CASSPQRWDTQYF	TRBV13	.	TRBJ2-3	.
TGCGCCAGCAGCTTGGTGGAGTTAGCGGGGGTTCCTGGTACGCAGTATTTT	CASSLVELAGVPGTQYF	TRBV5-1	TRBD2	TRBJ2-3	.
TGTGCCAGCAGTTTATCATCGACAGGGGGCGGTGAAGCTTTCTTT	CASSLSSTGGGEAFF	TRBV27	TRBD1	TRBJ1-1	.
TGTGCCAGCAGCCTGGGGACTTATTATGGCTACACCTTC	CASSLGTYYGYTF	TRBV7-3	.	TRBJ1-2	few
TGCGCCAGCGCTGACAGGAACCAAGAGACCCAGTACTTC	CASADRNQETQYF	TRBV5-1	.	TRBJ2-5	.
TGTGCCAGCAGTACCCCTAGAGGTCTGACCGGGGAGCTGTTTTTT	CASSTPRGLTGELFF	TRBV6-6	.	TRBJ2-2	.
TGTGCCAGCAGCCAGGACAGGTTCTACGAGCAGTACTTC	CASSQDRFYEQYF	TRBV7-9	TRBD1	TRBJ2-7	.
TGTGCCACCCAGAGGGGGACCACAGATACGCAGTATTTT	CATQRGTTDTQYF	TRBV11-2	.	TRBJ2-3	.
TGTGCCTCCACTCCGGACTTCGGCAATGGAAACACCATATATTTT	CASTPDFGNGNTIYF	TRBV30	.	TRBJ1-3	few
TGTGCCAGCAGCTCCACCCAGAGCACAGATACGCAGTATTTT	CASSSTQSTDTQYF	TRBV11-2	.	TRBJ2-3	.
TGTGCCAGCAGGGCCTGGGGAGGGAGAGCAGATACGCAGTATTTT	CASRAWGGRADTQYF	TRBV7-2	TRBD2	TRBJ2-3	.
TGTGCCAGCAGTATTGAACCGGGTCCCTCCTACAATGAGCAGTTCTTC	CASSIEPGPSYNEQFF	TRBV27	.	TRBJ2-1	.
TGTGCCAGCAGTACAGGTTACCAAGAGACCCAGTACTTC	CASSTGYQETQYF	TRBV2	.	TRBJ2-5	.
TGCGCCAGCAGCTTGAGGACACCAGCAACTAATGAAAAACTGTTTTTT	CASSLRTPATNEKLFF	TRBV5-1	.	TRBJ1-4	.
TGTGCCAGTAGTATCCACCGCCGGGACAGGGGATCATCCACCGGGGAGCTGTTTTTT	CASSIHRRDRGSSTGELFF	TRBV19	TRBD1	TRBJ2-2	.
TGTGCCAGCAGCGTAGGGTGGGGCTCAGACAATGAGCAGTTCTTC	CASSVGWGSDNEQFF	TRBV9	.	TRBJ2-1	.
TGTGCCAGCTCACCAGCGCAGGGCACCTCCTATGGCTACACCTTC	CASSPAQGTSYGYTF	TRBV18	.	TRBJ1-2	.
TGTGCCAGCAGCTTGCGGGCGGGGGGGAAGGAGACCCAGTACTTC	CASSLRAGGKETQYF	TRBV5-6	TRBD2	TRBJ2-5	.
TGTGCCAGCAGCCGACGACTAGCGGGAGTTTTGGAGACCCAGTACTTC	CASSRRLAGVLETQYF	TRBV3-1/TRBV3-2	TRBD2	TRBJ2-5	.
TGTGCCAGCAGCCCTCACCAGGGGCCTGGGCCCTACGAGCAGTACTTC	CASSPHQGPGPYEQYF	TRBV7-2	.	TRBJ2-7	.
TGTGCCAGCTCACGGGGGACTCTCACCTACGAGCAGTACTTC	CASSRGTLTYEQYF	TRBV18	.	TRBJ2-7	.
TGTGCCAGCAGTCCCCGTCCTACAGACCCCTATGGCTACACCTTC	CASSPRPTDPYGYTF	TRBV28	.	TRBJ1-2	.
TGTGCCAGCAGCCAGCGAGGGGCGGGGGAGACCCAGTACTTC	CASSQRGAGETQYF	TRBV7-2	.	TRBJ2-5	.
TGTGCCAGCAGTTACCCGACAGGGGTAAGAGAGACCCAGTACTTC	CASSYPTGVRETQYF	TRBV6-2/TRBV6-3	TRBD1	TRBJ2-5	.
TGTGCCAGCAGGCGCGACACCGACTCCTACAATGAGCAGTTCTTC	CASRRDTDSYNEQFF	TRBV6-5	.	TRBJ2-1	.
TGTGCCAGAAGCTTGGTGACAGTTTCCTACAATGAGCAGTTCTTC	CARSLVTVSYNEQFF	TRBV5-3	.	TRBJ2-1	few
TGCGCCAGCAGCTTGGATACGAGAATCACTGAAGCTTTCTTT	CASSLDTRITEAFF	TRBV5-1	.	TRBJ1-1	.
TGTGCCAGCTCACCTCAGGGGGAGACCCAGTACTTC	CASSPQGETQYF	TRBV18	.	TRBJ2-5	.
TGTGCCAGCAGTTGGGACAGGGGAAACACCATATATTTT	CASSWDRGNTIYF	TRBV12-3/TRBV12-4	TRBD1	TRBJ1-3	.
TGTGCCAGCAGAATAAATTCACCCCTCCACTTT	CASRINSPLHF	TRBV28	.	TRBJ1-6	.
TGTGCCAGCAGCTTGGTGGGGGACAATGGCAATCAGCCCCAGCATTTT	CASSLVGDNGNQPQHF	TRBV5-6	.	TRBJ1-5	.
TGCAGCGCCAATGGAGCGAGCGCGAACACCGGGGAGCTGTTTTTT	CSANGASANTGELFF	TRBV29-1	.	TRBJ2-2	once
TGTGCCAGCAGCTTAGAGGGGACAGGGGGCGTTGGCTACACCTTC	CASSLEGTGGVGYTF	TRBV11-2	TRBD1	TRBJ1-2	.
TGTGCCAGCAGCTCGCAGGGTTACGAGCAGTATTTC	CASSSQGYEQYF	TRBV11-2	.	TRBJ2-7	.
TGTGCCAGTAGTATAACAGTCGGTACTGAAGCTTTCTTT	CASSITVGTEAFF	TRBV19	.	TRBJ1-1	few
TGTGCCAGCAGCGCTGTGAGGGCTAGGGGCTACACCTTC	CASSAVRARGYTF	TRBV6-5	.	TRBJ1-2	.
TGTGCCAGCAGCCCCCGGTTGGCGGGGCCAGAGACCCAGTACTTC	CASSPRLAGPETQYF	TRBV7-2	.	TRBJ2-5	.
TGTGCCAGCAGCTCTAGCGGGGGTAGAGCAGATACGCAGTATTTT	CASSSSGGRADTQYF	TRBV11-2	TRBD2	TRBJ2-3	.
TGTGCCAGCAGCTCCGGGACAGCGGGCGGGAACACTGAAGCTTTCTTT	CASSSGTAGGNTEAFF	TRBV28	TRBD1	TRBJ1-1	.
TGTGCCAGCAGTGAACCGGGTGTTCAGCCCCAGCATTTT	CASSEPGVQPQHF	TRBV2	.	TRBJ1-5	.
TGTGCCAGCAGAACAGGGGTCCCTAATGAGCAGTTCTTC	CASRTGVPNEQFF	TRBV28	TRBD1	TRBJ2-1	.
TGTGCCAGCAGCTTCTATTCCGGGACTAGCGCCGGGGAGCTGTTTTTT	CASSFYSGTSAGELFF	TRBV7-2	TRBD2	TRBJ2-2	.
TGTGCCAGCAGTGCCGCCGGGACAGGGGTCGCCACCGGGGAGCTGTTTTTT	CASSAAGTGVATGELFF	TRBV6-4	TRBD1	TRBJ2-2	.
TGCAGCGTTGAAGGGCCGGGACAGGGGAACACTGAAGCTTTCTTT	CSVEGPGQGNTEAFF	TRBV29-1	TRBD1	TRBJ1-1	.
TGTGCCAGCTCCCCGGACAGGAGCTATGGCTACACCTTC	CASSPDRSYGYTF	TRBV27	TRBD1	TRBJ1-2	.
TGTGCCACCAGTGACCCCGGGTTAGCTATCTCTGGGGCCAACGTCCTGACTTTC	CATSDPGLAISGANVLTF	TRBV24-1	.	TRBJ2-6	.